Listed here are 10 T cell receptor beta chains from one sample, sequenced in a study of cytomegalovirus exposure and HLA in healthy donors. Primers included in the PCR were 60 Vbeta and 13 Jbeta primers. This table comes from immunoSEQ multiplex PCR, and its TCRdb copy is limited to in-frame clones, with some not included. The sample has 140,000 to 150,000 clones; around a tenth are singletons. Sequencing input: PBMCs. The receptors were gathered from a male donor in good health and CMV-seronegative.

The gene calls are TRBV5-4 and TRBJ1-2; 7 bases match TRBD1. V lost 4 bases, J lost 4 bases, and 7 bases stayed unmatched. The CDR3 totals 14 residues. Per the germline V gene, CDR1 is SGHNT and CDR2 is YYREEE (reference sequence). CDR3 amino acids: CASSATGLGYGYTF. DNA of the CDR3: TGTGCCAGCAGCGCGACAGGGTTGGGCTATGGCTACACCTTC.

The sample holds a few counts of this clone. The sample contains more than one DNA sequence encoding this CDR3. The chain links TRBV7-9 to TRBJ2-1; 8 positions agree with TRBD2. Germline V gene lookup returns CDR1 SEHNR and CDR2 FQNEAQ (reference sequence). This CDR3 has 15 residues. The ends lost 4 bases at V and 0 bases at J; junction bases unmatched: 2. The CDR3 DNA is TGTGCCAGCAGCTCTCTAGCGGGCTCCTACAATGAGCAGTTCTTC. Translation gives CASSSLAGSYNEQFF.

This clone appeared a few times. The chain combines TRBV27 with TRBJ2-7, with 13 positions matching TRBD2. J gave up 4 bases and V 5 bases, and 5 bases lay outside the gene matches. CDR1 is MNHEY, CDR2 SMNVEV, per germline (reference sequence). The length of the CDR3 is 15 residues. Here the CDR3 reads CASSPGLAGAYEQYF. The DNA of the CDR3 is TGTGCCAGCAGTCCTGGACTAGCGGGGGCATACGAGCAGTACTTC.

The CDR3 loop is CASSQGTGNSYEQYF. The DNA of the CDR3 is TGTGCCAGCAGTCAGGGGACGGGAAACTCCTACGAGCAGTACTTC. The genes are TRBV27 and TRBJ2-7; possible D gene TRBD1, 6 bases. Trimming cost V 5 bases and J 0 bases, with 14 bases left between them. The CDR3 length is 15 residues. The V gene's germline CDR1 is MNHEY and CDR2 SMNVEV (reference sequence).

This clone has a handful of counts. The DNA of the CDR3 is TGCGCCAGCAGCTCGGCGACTACGACCTACGAGCAGTACTTC. Translation: CASSSATTTYEQYF. This sequence joins TRBV5-1 and TRBJ2-7, with D possibly matching TRBD2 (5 bases). Germline V gene sequence: CDR1 SGHRS, CDR2 YFSETQ. The CDR3 is made up of 14 amino acids. The ends were cut back, 3 bases at V and 2 bases at J, with 12 bases in the middle.

The chain couples TRBV27 to TRBJ2-2, with 8 bases aligning to TRBD2. V shed 7 bases, J shed 6 bases, and the junction held 13 bases outside the gene matches. Per the germline V gene, CDR1 is MNHEY and CDR2 is SMNVEV (reference sequence). The CDR3 has 16 residues. CDR3 coding DNA: TGTGCCAGCAAATCTACCGGGACTAGTTATTCCGGGGAGCTGTTTTTT. This codes for CASKSTGTSYSGELFF.

The V and J genes are TRBV18 and TRBJ2-2; TRBD1 matches 7 bases. The CDR3 spans 15 residues. Germline V gene sequence: CDR1 KGHSH, CDR2 LQKENI. Unmatched junction bases numbered 3, after V lost 1 base and J lost 4 bases. In nucleotides, the CDR3 is TGTGCCAGCTCACCACAGGGGGCAAGCACCGGGGAGCTGTTTTTT. Residues: CASSPQGASTGELFF.

This clone was seen a handful of times. The chain has TRBV9 and TRBJ1-6, with 7 nucleotides matching TRBD1. Per germline, CDR1 SGDLS and CDR2 YYNGEE. V shed 3 bases and J 0 bases; nucleotides not matched to a gene: 6. The CDR3 loop spans 17 amino acids. CDR3 sequence: CASSATGASSYNSPLHF. The DNA for the CDR3 is TGTGCCAGCAGCGCCACAGGGGCCAGCTCCTATAATTCACCCCTCCACTTT.

J is TRBJ1-1 and V is TRBV7-3, with 10 bases matching TRBD1. Germline V gene data show CDR1 as SGHTA and CDR2 as FQGTGA. CDR3 size: 18 residues. The V and J ends lost 1 base and 0 bases, in that order; junction bases with no gene match: 8. The CDR3 sequence is CASSLIGTGANMNTEAFF. The CDR3 DNA reads as TGTGCCAGCAGCTTAATTGGGACAGGGGCGAACATGAACACTGAAGCTTTCTTT.

This chain links TRBV5-1 with TRBJ2-1; maybe TRBD2 (6 bases). V lost 4 bases and J lost 6, with 17 bases in between. Looked up from germline, CDR1 is SGHRS and CDR2 is YFSETQ. The length of the CDR3 is 15 residues. The CDR3 nucleotides read TGCGCCAGCAGCCTTGCCGGAGGAGGGGCCAATGAGCAGTTCTTC. Translation gives CASSLAGGGANEQFF. Supplemented by reference TRBV5-1 and TRBJ2-1, the full variable domain reads KAGVTQTPRYLIKTRGQQVTLSCSPISGHRSVSWYQQTPGQGLQFLFEYFSETQRNKGNFPGRFSGRQFSNSRSEMNVSTLELGDSALYLCASSLAGGGANEQFFGPGTRLTVL.